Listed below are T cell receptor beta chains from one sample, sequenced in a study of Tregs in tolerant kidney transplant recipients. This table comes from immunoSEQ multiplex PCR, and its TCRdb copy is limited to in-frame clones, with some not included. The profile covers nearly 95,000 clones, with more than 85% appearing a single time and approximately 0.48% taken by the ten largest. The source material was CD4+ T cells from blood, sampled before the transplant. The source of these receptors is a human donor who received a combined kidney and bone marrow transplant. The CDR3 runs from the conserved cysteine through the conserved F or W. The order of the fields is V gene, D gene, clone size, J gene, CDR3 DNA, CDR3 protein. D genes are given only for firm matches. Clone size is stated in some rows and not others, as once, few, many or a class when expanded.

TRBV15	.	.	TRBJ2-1	TGTGCCACCAGCATGCCGGGACAATACAATGAGCAGTTCTTC	CATSMPGQYNEQFF
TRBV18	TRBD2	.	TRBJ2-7	TGTGCCAGCTCACCCAAAGGGGCCCGGGGGGCCTACGAGCAGTACTTC	CASSPKGARGAYEQYF
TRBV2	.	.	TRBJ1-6	TGTGCCAGTGGGGACACCGAAAATTCCCCCCTCCACTTT	CASGDTENSPLHF
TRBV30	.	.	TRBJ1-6	TGTGCCTGGAGTGTAAAGGGGAACCCCTCCTATAATTCCCCCCTCCACTTT	CAWSVKGNPSYNSPLHF
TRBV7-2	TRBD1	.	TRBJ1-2	TGTGCCAGCAGCATCCGACAGGGCGACTATGGCTACACCTTC	CASSIRQGDYGYTF
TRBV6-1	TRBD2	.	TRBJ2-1	TGTGCCAGCATACCTTTAGCGGGAACCTACAATGAGCAGTTCTTC	CASIPLAGTYNEQFF
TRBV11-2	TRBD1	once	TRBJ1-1	TGTGCCAGCAGCAAAGGACAGGGAACCACTGAAGCTTTCTTT	CASSKGQGTTEAFF
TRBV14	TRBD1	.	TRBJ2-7	TGTGCCAGCAGCCAATTTGCGACAGGGGCCTACGAGCAGTACTTC	CASSQFATGAYEQYF
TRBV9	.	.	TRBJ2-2	TGTGCCAGCAGCGTAGCAGCGAACACCGGGGAGCTGTTTTTT	CASSVAANTGELFF
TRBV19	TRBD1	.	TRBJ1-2	TGTGCCAGTAGCCCGGGACAGGCATATGGCTACACCTTC	CASSPGQAYGYTF
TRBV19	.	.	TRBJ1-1	TGTGCCACCGGAGGCACTGAAGCTTTCTTT	CATGGTEAFF
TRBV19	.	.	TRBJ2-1	TGTGCCAGTAGTCCCCGACTGCAAGCATACAATGAGCAGTTCTTC	CASSPRLQAYNEQFF
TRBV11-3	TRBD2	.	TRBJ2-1	TGTGCCAGCAGCTTGGGACTAAGCTCCTACAATGAGCAGTTCTTC	CASSLGLSSYNEQFF
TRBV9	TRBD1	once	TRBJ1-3	TGTGCCAGCAGCGCCTCCTCCGGGACAGCTGGAAACACCATATATTTT	CASSASSGTAGNTIYF
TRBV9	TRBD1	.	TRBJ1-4	TGTGCCAGCAGCCTGGGACAGGGGTCGGAAAAACTGTTTTTT	CASSLGQGSEKLFF
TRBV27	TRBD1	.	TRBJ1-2	TGTGCCAGCAGACCCCCGGGACAGAGAGACTATGGCTACACCTTC	CASRPPGQRDYGYTF
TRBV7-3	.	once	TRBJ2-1	TGTGCCAGCAGCCCTGTCGGACAGTCCTACAATGAGCAGTTCTTC	CASSPVGQSYNEQFF
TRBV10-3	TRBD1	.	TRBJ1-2	TGTGCCATCGGAGACAGGGGGGCACGCTATGGCTACACCTTC	CAIGDRGARYGYTF
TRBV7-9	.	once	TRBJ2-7	TGTGCCAGCAGCTTAGGCGGAAGTACGTACGAGCAGTACTTC	CASSLGGSTYEQYF
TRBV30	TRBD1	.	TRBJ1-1	TGTGCCTGGCTTAGCAGGGGGAGATCTGAAGCTTTCTTT	CAWLSRGRSEAFF
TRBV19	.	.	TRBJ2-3	TGTGCCAGTAATCTCCGGGACACCCGCACAGATACGCAGTATTTT	CASNLRDTRTDTQYF
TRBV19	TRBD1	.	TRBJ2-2	TGTGCCAGTAGTATCCGACAGGGACCGAACACCGGGGAGCTGTTTTTT	CASSIRQGPNTGELFF
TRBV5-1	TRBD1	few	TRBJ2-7	TGCGCCAGCAGCCCGGGACAGACCTACGAGCAGTACTTC	CASSPGQTYEQYF
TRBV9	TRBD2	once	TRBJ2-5	TGTGCCAGCATCTTGAAGGGACTAGGCAAACAAGAGACCCAGTACTTC	CASILKGLGKQETQYF
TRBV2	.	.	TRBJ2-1	TGTGCCAGCAGACCTCCTCGGATTGGGGGCATAGGTAATGAGCAGTTCTTC	CASRPPRIGGIGNEQFF
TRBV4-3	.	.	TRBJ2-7	TGCGCCAGCAGCCAGTGGAGGGGATACGAGCAGTACTTC	CASSQWRGYEQYF
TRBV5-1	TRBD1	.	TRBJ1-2	TGCGCCAGCAGCACGACAGGGGAGTCTTTTGGAGGCTACACCTTC	CASSTTGESFGGYTF
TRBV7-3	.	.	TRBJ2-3	TGTGCCAGCAGCTTAAATTCTGCAGATACGCAGTATTTT	CASSLNSADTQYF
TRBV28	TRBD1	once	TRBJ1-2	TGTGCCAGCAGGACAGGGGGCGAGGCTCATGGCTACACCTTC	CASRTGGEAHGYTF
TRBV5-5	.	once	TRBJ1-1	TGTGCCAGCAGCTTGGCCTGGGCGAACACTGAAGCTTTCTTT	CASSLAWANTEAFF
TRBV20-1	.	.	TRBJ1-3	TGCAGTGCCCTACTCAGAAACACCATATATTTT	CSALLRNTIYF
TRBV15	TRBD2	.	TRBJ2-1	TGTGCCACCAGCAGAGATAGGAGCGGGGGGGTAGATGAGCAGTTCTTC	CATSRDRSGGVDEQFF
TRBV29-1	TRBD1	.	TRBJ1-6	TGCAGCGGCCGGACAGGGTTGCATTCACCCCTCCACTTT	CSGRTGLHSPLHF
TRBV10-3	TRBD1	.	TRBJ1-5	TGTGCCATCAGTGAGAGCCTTTTACAGGGGAGGCGTCAGCCCCAGCATTTT	CAISESLLQGRRQPQHF
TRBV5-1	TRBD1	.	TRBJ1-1	TGCGCCAGCAGCTGGACTGGACAGGGGATGAACACTGAAGCTTTCTTT	CASSWTGQGMNTEAFF
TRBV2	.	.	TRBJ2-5	TGTGCCAGCAGTGAAGACAGGGTTCAAGAGACCCAGTACTTC	CASSEDRVQETQYF
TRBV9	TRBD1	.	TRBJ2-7	TGTGCCAGCAGCCTGAGAGGGGGCTTCACCTACGAGCAGTACTTC	CASSLRGGFTYEQYF
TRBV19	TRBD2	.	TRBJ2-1	TGTGCCAGTAGTATTTGGACTAGCGGGAGGGCCTTGTACAATGAGCAGTTCTTC	CASSIWTSGRALYNEQFF
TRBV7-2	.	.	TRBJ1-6	TGTGCCAGCAGATCCCCCCTTAGGGGACTAAATTCACCCCTCCACTTT	CASRSPLRGLNSPLHF
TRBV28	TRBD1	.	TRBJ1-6	TGTGCCAGCAGAAAACCGGACAGGGGATATAATTCCCCCCTCCACTTT	CASRKPDRGYNSPLHF
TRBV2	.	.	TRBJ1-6	TGTGCCAGCAGTGACCACCGGGGTTCACCCCTCCACTTT	CASSDHRGSPLHF
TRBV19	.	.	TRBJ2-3	TGTGCCAGTAGTGAAAGTTCGCAGAGCACAGATACGCAGTATTTT	CASSESSQSTDTQYF